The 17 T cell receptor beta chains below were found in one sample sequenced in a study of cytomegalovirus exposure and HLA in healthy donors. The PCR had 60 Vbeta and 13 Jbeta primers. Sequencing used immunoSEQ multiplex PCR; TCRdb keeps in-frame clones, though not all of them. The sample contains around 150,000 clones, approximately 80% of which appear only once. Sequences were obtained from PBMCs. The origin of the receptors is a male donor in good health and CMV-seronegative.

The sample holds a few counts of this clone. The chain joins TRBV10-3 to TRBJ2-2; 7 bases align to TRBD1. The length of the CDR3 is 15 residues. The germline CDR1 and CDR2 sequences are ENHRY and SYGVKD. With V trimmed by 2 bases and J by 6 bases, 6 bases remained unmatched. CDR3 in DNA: TGTGCCATCAGTGAGGCGACAGGGCGGGCCGGGGAGCTGTTTTTT. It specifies CAISEATGRAGELFF.

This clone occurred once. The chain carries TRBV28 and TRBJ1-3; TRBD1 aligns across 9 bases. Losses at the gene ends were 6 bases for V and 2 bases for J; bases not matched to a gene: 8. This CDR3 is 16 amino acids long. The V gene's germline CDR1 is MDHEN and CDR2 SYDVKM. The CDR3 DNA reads TGTGCCAGCAGACGCTCCGGGACAGGGCCTGGAAACACCATATATTTT. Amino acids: CASRRSGTGPGNTIYF.

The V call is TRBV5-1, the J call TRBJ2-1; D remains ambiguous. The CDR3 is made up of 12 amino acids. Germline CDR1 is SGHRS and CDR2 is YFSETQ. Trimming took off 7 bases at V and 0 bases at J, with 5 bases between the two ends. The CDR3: CASRGSYNEQFF. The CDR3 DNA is TGCGCCAGCCGAGGCTCCTACAATGAGCAGTTCTTC.

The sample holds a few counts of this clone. CDR3 DNA sequence: TGCGCCAGCAGCTTCCAAGCGGGATACACAGATACGCAGTATTTT. Protein product: CASSFQAGYTDTQYF. The chain recombines TRBV5-1 with TRBJ2-3; 7 bases agree with TRBD2. The CDR3 is 15 amino acids. The V segment lost 2 bases and the J segment 2 bases; nucleotides outside the gene matches: 5. Germline V gene lookup returns CDR1 SGHRS and CDR2 YFSETQ.

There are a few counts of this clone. Here the CDR3 reads CASAQGLAGYNEQFF. The CDR3 region has the DNA TGTGCCAGCGCCCAAGGACTAGCGGGCTACAATGAGCAGTTCTTC. The chain is built from TRBV2 and TRBJ2-1; 11 nucleotides line up with TRBD2. The junction had 6 bases not matched to a gene; V was cut back by 8 bases and J by 3 bases. Germline V lookup: CDR1 SNHLY, CDR2 FYNNEI. The CDR3 has 15 amino acids.

CDR3 sequence reads: CASSDPRGGQNTEAFF. CDR3 in DNA: TGCGCCAGCAGCGACCCTCGCGGGGGGCAGAACACTGAAGCTTTCTTT. V and J are TRBV5-1 and TRBJ1-1; tentative D call: TRBD1 (6 bases). Germline values: CDR1 SGHRS, CDR2 YFSETQ. V lost 4 bases and J lost 1, with 17 bases in between. The CDR3 spans 16 residues.

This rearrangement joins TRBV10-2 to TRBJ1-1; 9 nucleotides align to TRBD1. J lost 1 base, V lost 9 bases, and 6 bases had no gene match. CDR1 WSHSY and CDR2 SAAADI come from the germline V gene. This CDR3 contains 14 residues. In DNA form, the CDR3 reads TGCGCCAGTAAAAAGGACAGGGGGAACACTGAAGCTTTCTTT. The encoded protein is CASKKDRGNTEAFF.

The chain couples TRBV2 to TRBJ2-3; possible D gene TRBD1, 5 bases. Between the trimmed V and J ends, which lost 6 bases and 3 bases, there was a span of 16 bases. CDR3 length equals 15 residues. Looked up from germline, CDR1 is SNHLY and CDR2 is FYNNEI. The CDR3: CASRDDQGGTDTQYF. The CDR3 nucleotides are TGTGCCAGCAGGGATGATCAGGGTGGGACAGATACGCAGTATTTT. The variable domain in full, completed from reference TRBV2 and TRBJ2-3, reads EPEVTQTPSHQVTQMGQEVILRCVPISNHLYFYWYRQILGQKVEFLVSFYNNEISEKSEIFDDQFSVERPDGSNFTLKIRSTKLEDSAMYFCASRDDQGGTDTQYFGPGTRLTVL.

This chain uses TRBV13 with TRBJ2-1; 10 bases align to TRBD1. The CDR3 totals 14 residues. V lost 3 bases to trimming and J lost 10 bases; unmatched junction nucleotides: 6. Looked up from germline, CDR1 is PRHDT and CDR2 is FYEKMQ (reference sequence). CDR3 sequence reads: CASSFGTGVREQFF. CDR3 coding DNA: TGTGCCAGCAGCTTCGGGACAGGGGTCCGAGAGCAGTTCTTC. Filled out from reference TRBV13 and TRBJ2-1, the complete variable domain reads AAGVIQSPRHLIKEKRETATLKCYPIPRHDTVYWYQQGPGQDPQFLISFYEKMQSDKGSIPDRFSAQQFSDYHSELNMSSLELGDSALYFCASSFGTGVREQFFGPGTRLTVL.

CDR3 coding DNA: TGTGCCAGCAAACGAACACCCCCGCAACCAGGGAAGGAGACCCAGTACTTC. Amino acid sequence: CASKRTPPQPGKETQYF. The rearrangement uses TRBV27 and TRBJ2-5; weak D call: TRBD1 (5 bases). The CDR3 consists of 17 residues. Germline V gives CDR1 MNHEY, CDR2 SMNVEV (reference sequence). V gave up 7 bases and J gave up 5 bases, with 26 bases separating them.

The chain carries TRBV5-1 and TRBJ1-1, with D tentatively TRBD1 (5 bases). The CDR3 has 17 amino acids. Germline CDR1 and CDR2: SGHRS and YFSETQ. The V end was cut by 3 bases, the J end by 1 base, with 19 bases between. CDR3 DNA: TGCGCCAGCAGCTGGGCCTTAAGGGGCGCCGGGAACACTGAAGCTTTCTTT. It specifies CASSWALRGAGNTEAFF.

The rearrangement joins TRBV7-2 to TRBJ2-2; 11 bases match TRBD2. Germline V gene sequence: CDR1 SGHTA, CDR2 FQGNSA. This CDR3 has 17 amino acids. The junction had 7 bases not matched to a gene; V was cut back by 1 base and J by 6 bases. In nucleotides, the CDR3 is TGTGCCAGCAGCTTAGAGGCTAGCGGGGGGAGATCCGGGGAGCTGTTTTTT. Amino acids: CASSLEASGGRSGELFF.

The CDR3 region has the DNA TGCAGTGCTAGAGATCGGGATACGCAGTATTTT. Translating gives CSARDRDTQYF. J is TRBJ2-3 and V is TRBV20-1; no reliable D call. The V end was cut by 0 bases, the J end by 6 bases, with 4 bases between. CDR3 size: 11 residues. Germline loops: CDR1 DFQATT, CDR2 SNEGSKA (reference sequence).

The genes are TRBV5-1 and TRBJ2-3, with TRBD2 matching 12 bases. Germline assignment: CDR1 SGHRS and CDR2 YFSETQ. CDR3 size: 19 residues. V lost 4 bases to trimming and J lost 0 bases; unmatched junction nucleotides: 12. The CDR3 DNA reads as TGCGCCAGCAGCCGCGGAACTAGCGGGGGGCCATCTAGCACAGATACGCAGTATTTT. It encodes CASSRGTSGGPSSTDTQYF. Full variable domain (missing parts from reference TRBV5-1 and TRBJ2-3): KAGVTQTPRYLIKTRGQQVTLSCSPISGHRSVSWYQQTPGQGLQFLFEYFSETQRNKGNFPGRFSGRQFSNSRSEMNVSTLELGDSALYLCASSRGTSGGPSSTDTQYFGPGTRLTVL.

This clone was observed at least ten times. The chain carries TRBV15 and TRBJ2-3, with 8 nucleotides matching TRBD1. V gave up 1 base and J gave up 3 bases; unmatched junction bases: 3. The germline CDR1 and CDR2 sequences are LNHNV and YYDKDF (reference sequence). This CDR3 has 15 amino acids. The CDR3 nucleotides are TGTGCCACCAGCAGAGGGACAGGGAGTACAGATACGCAGTATTTT. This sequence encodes CATSRGTGSTDTQYF.

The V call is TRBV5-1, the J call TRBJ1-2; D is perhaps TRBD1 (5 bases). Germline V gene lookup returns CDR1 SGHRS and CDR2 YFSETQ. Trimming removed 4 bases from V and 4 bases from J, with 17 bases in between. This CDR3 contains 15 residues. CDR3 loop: CASSQGGKGRYGYTF. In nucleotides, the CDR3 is TGCGCCAGCAGCCAGGGAGGGAAAGGGCGCTATGGCTACACCTTC.

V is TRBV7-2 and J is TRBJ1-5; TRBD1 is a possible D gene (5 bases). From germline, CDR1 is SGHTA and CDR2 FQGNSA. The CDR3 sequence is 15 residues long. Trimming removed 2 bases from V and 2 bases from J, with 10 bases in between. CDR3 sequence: CASSLNPGGNQPQHF. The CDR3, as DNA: TGTGCCAGCAGCTTAAATCCGGGGGGCAATCAGCCCCAGCATTTT.